Here is one T cell receptor beta chain with its context. The record originates from a study of cytomegalovirus exposure and HLA in healthy donors. Researchers ran the PCR with 60 Vbeta and 13 Jbeta primers. Sequenced by immunoSEQ multiplex PCR; TCRdb stores in-frame clones only, minus some. This sample's table has around 140,000 clones. Trimming took 4 bases from V and 0 from J, leaving 11 bases between them. The CDR3 is 14 residues long. Germline CDR1 SGDLS, CDR2 YYNGEE. J is TRBJ2-7 and V is TRBV9; D remains unclear. Sequencing was done on a sample of PBMCs. The source is a man aged 18-30 years in good health and CMV-seronegative. The CDR3 bases are TGTGCCAGCAGCCCCTCCGGTTTCTCCTACGAGCAGTACTTC. The encoded protein is CASSPSGFSYEQYF.